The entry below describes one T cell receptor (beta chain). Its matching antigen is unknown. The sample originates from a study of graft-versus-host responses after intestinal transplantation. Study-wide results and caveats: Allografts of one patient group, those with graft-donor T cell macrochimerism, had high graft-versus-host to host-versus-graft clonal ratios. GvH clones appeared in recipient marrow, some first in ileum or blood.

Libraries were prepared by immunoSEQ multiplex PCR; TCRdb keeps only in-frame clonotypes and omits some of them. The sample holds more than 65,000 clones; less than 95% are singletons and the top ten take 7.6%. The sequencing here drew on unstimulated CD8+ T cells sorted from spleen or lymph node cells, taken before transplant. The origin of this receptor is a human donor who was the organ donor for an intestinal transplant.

The CDR3 DNA reads as TGTGCCAGCAGCTTGTTGGGCGGGTCCGAGACCCAGTACTTC. Translation: CASSLLGGSETQYF. The chain recombines TRBV5-4 with TRBJ2-5; maybe TRBD2 (5 bases). The V end was cut by 1 base, the J end by 5 bases, with 12 bases between. The CDR3 runs to 14 residues. CDR1 is SGHNT, CDR2 YYREEE, per germline (reference sequence). Combining the CDR3 with reference TRBV5-4 and TRBJ2-5 gives the whole variable domain ETGVTQSPTHLIKTRGQQVTLRCSSQSGHNTVSWYQQALGQGPQFIFQYYREEENGRGNFPPRFSGLQFPNYSSELNVNALELDDSALYLCASSLLGGSETQYFGPGTRLLVL.